This T cell receptor (beta chain) was recovered during a study of response to subunit inactivated influenza vaccine. In germline, CDR1 is KGHSH, CDR2 LQKENI. The CDR3 length is 13 residues. V lost 3 bases and J 3 bases, leaving 9 bases between the germline ends. TCRdb re-derived calls from the RT-PCR reads in MiXCR, one entry per CDR3 protein. The sample yields approximately 500,000 distinct CDR3 sequences, 13% seen once. Sequenced here: PBMCs from blood, sampled 35 to 45 days after vaccination. The chain employs TRBV18 and TRBJ2-7; TRBD2 might be the D (5 bases). This receptor was taken from a middle-aged man who received an inactivated influenza vaccine. CDR3 bases: TGTGCCAGCTCACCTGGGAGCGGCTACGAGCAGTACTTC. Translated: CASSPGSGYEQYF.